This T cell receptor (beta chain) comes out of a study of post-analysis software for immune sequencing data (dated by TCRdb to between 2014 and 2016). Background on the whole study: The recorded disease courses included relapsing-remitting, secondary progressive and progressive-relapsing multiple sclerosis, and some patients had no subtype annotation. Patient repertoires were compared against about twelve previously published healthy control repertoires from donors aged roughly 6 to 27 years. A subset of samples was prepared in parallel using single-end sample barcoding, then pooled and co-amplified after Illumina adapter ligation. What the study reported, not specific to this receptor: The control group was slightly older than the multiple sclerosis patient group. When samples were clustered directly using the F measure, samples prepared in the same batch co-clustered strongly, which prompted a batch-effect correction. Patients showed significantly higher frequencies than controls for about five TRBV segments, among them TRBV5-6, TRBV5-1 and TRBV20-1. Significantly lower normalized Chao1 diversity was found in multiple sclerosis patients than in controls, suggesting substantial peripheral T-cell clonal expansion.

V is clipped by 7 bases and J by 7 bases, and the sequence between their germline boundaries is 15 bases long. The CDR3 runs 13 residues from the cysteine to the phenylalanine. CDR3 DNA only is kept here, 39 bases in frame from base 1. Taken from the germline V gene, the CDR1 and CDR2 loops are SGHRS and YFSETQ. Receptor libraries were prepared by PCR. Data came from an Illumina HiSeq 2500. To reduce PCR and sequencing biases, unique molecular identifiers were built into the TCR beta cDNA libraries. Per 1 to 10 million input T cells, some 500,000 cDNA molecules were obtained, such that each molecule approximated one T cell. The patient libraries were prepared and sequenced with the same protocol used for the earlier healthy control dataset. Within a given batch, samples were prepared together, multiplexed and sequenced on the same HiSeq lane. Regarding the original processing steps: Raw barcoded reads were processed with MIGEC, discarding single-read molecular identifier groups before consensus assembly and CDR3 extraction. Clonotype tables were post-analysed with VDJtools, and diversity was normalized by down-sampling all datasets to the smallest sample size. In repertoire overlap clustering, CDR3 amino acid sequences, but not nucleotide sequences, were matched to correct batch-related cross-sample contamination. The public reads were run again by TCRdb, first through fastp at Q25 and then through MiXCR, and only productive beta chains were kept. Rows with one shared CDR3 protein collapse into an entry with the most common genes and DNA. These V and J calls originate from TCRdb's pipeline instead of the authors' own analysis. This sample holds hundreds of thousands of distinct CDR3 sequences; around 60% were observed only once. In total, the top ten clones hold around 11% of the sample.

Worth noting for this clonotype: The antigen it binds to is not known. No base qualities exist here, and no much larger clone lies one base off it.

TCR beta repertoires were profiled from peripheral blood of approximately 13 young patients with multiple sclerosis to demonstrate the VDJtools post-analysis software. Multiple sclerosis patients were children and adolescents aged 6 to 15 years. In this chain, TRBV5-1 is recombined with TRBJ2-1; the D assignment is uncertain and may be TRBD1 or TRBD2, with 5 bases supporting each. The clonotype was recovered from a girl aged 2 to 10 with multiple sclerosis. Specimen: blood. The nucleotides are TGCGCCAGCGCGCGAGTGGGACCGAATGAGCAGTTCTTC. It translates as CASARVGPNEQFF.